The clone carrying this TCR beta chain was observed a few times. Its antigen is not identified. The data stem from a study of cytomegalovirus exposure and HLA in healthy donors. General study results and limits: Among the CMV-associated chains, a few were confirmed in vitro as specific for CMV antigens.

While the first cohort had some 700 subjects, the donors belonged to the separate validation cohort of roughly 130 subjects. Assay: immunoSEQ multiplex PCR; the TCRdb copy retains only in-frame clones and omits some. The table shows some 170,000 clones, with around 92% occurring only once. The CDR3 runs 16 residues. Germline CDR1 MNHNS, CDR2 SASEGT. V lost 2 bases to trimming and J lost 3 bases; unmatched junction nucleotides: 5. Sequenced material: PBMCs. The TCR sequence derives from a woman in her late teens or twenties in good health and CMV-seropositive. The chain employs TRBV6-1 and TRBJ2-7; 12 nucleotides agree with TRBD2. Here the CDR3 DNA reads TGTGCCAGCAGTGAACTAGCGGGAGGGCCCCACTACGAGCAGTACTTC. This encodes CASSELAGGPHYEQYF.